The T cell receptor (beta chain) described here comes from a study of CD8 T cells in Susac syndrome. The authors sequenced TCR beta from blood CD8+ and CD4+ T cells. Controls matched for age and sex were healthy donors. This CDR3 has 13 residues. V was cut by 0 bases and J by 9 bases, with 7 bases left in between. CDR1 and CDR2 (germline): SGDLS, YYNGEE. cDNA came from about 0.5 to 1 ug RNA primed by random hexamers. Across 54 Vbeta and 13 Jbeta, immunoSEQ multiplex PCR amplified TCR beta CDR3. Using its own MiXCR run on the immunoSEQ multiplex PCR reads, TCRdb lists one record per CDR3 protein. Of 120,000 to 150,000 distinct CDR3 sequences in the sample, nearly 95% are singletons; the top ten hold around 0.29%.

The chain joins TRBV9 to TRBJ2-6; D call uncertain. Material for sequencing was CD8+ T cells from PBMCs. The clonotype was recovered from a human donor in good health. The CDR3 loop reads CASSVGPRNVLTF. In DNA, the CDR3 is TGTGCCAGCAGCGTAGGGCCACGCAACGTCCTGACTTTC.